Here is one T cell receptor (beta chain) with its context. Its antigen is still unknown. The sample comes from a study of T cell responses to AZD1222 COVID-19 vaccine. Notes on the study in general: Distributed over spike, vaccine-associated CD4 TCRs predominated at 160-218 and 743-854. Clonal diversity was possibly underestimated, and the donors were mostly white British, with more females.

The method was immunoSEQ multiplex PCR; TCRdb's version includes in-frame clones alone and lacks a portion of them. Seen here are 100,000 to 150,000 clones, roughly 91% observed once, and the top ten hold 5%. The CDR3 spans 17 residues. The TCR originated in an adult who received the AZD1222 COVID-19 vaccine. Here the sequenced sample was peripheral blood, taken 28 days after the second AZD1222 dose. The V gene is TRBV21-1, the J gene TRBJ1-1. TRBV21-1 is flagged as a pseudogene. CDR3 residues: CASSKALKTGMNTEAFF. The CDR3 bases are TGTGCCAGCAGCAAAGCGCTTAAGACCGGAATGAACACTGAAGCTTTCTTT.